A single sample is the source of the 11 T cell receptor beta chains below, sequenced in a study of OX40 agonist ivuxolimab in advanced cancers. Using immunoSEQ multiplex PCR, the repertoire was profiled, and TCRdb retains in-frame clones only, with some absent. The sample records tens of thousands of clones, roughly 90% being singletons. The specimen was CD4+ or CD8+ T cells sorted from blood, collected in a trial of the OX40 agonist ivuxolimab. Receptors originate from an adult with an advanced solid tumor such as melanoma, head and neck, liver or kidney cancer.

V usage is TRBV10-2 and J usage is TRBJ2-2; maybe TRBD2 (5 bases). This CDR3 is built from 12 residues. Germline V gene data show CDR1 as WSHSY and CDR2 as SAAADI. V shed 8 bases and J shed 1 base, with 5 bases lying between them. In DNA form, the CDR3 reads TGCGCCAGCCGGGGGAACACCGGGGAGCTGTTTTTT. It encodes CASRGNTGELFF.

The chain couples TRBV6-1 to TRBJ2-7; D assignment may be TRBD1 or TRBD2 (5 bases each). CDR1 is MNHNS, CDR2 SASEGT, per germline. Trimming took off 7 bases at V and 3 bases at J, with 19 bases between the two ends. This CDR3 region has 15 residues. CDR3 DNA: TGTGCCAGCACCCGGGACGGCCTGGGTCTCTACGAGCAGTACTTC. Encoded protein: CASTRDGLGLYEQYF.

This clone was detected a few times. This chain joins TRBV10-1 and TRBJ1-2; D is unresolved. The CDR3 is 14 amino acids. With 6 bases removed from V and 1 base from J, the gap between germline ends came to 12 bases. Germline V gene lookup returns CDR1 WNHNN and CDR2 SYGVQD (reference sequence). This chain's CDR3 is CASSPDGVNYGYTF. CDR3 nucleotides: TGCGCCAGCAGCCCCGACGGAGTTAACTATGGCTACACCTTC.

The V gene is TRBV5-1, the J gene TRBJ2-1; TRBD2 aligns across 10 bases. The CDR3 sequence is 18 residues long. CDR1 and CDR2 (germline): SGHRS, YFSETQ. With 1 base clipped from V and 6 bases from J, the junction kept 13 bases outside the gene matches. The CDR3 DNA follows: TGCGCCAGCAGCTTGCCTTCCTTGGGCCTAGCGGGAGTCAATGAGCAGTTCTTC. Amino acid sequence: CASSLPSLGLAGVNEQFF.

J is TRBJ2-1 and V is TRBV7-9, with a weak D call TRBD2 (5 bases). The V end was cut by 3 bases, the J end by 10 bases, with 7 bases between. CDR1 and CDR2 from the germline V gene are SEHNR and FQNEAQ (reference sequence). The CDR3 sequence is 11 residues long. Here the CDR3 reads CASSLRGEQFF. CDR3 sequence (DNA): TGTGCCAGCAGCTTGCGCGGGGAGCAGTTCTTC.

This clone was recorded only once. The CDR3 here is CASSPRASGDYGYTF. The CDR3 DNA reads as TGTGCCAGCAGCCCCCGGGCCTCCGGGGACTATGGCTACACCTTC. V and J are TRBV4-2 and TRBJ1-2; D uncertain. The CDR3 extends over 15 amino acids. Germline loops: CDR1 LGHNA, CDR2 YNFKEQ. V was trimmed by 4 bases and J by 3 bases, leaving 15 bases between them.

The chain couples TRBV19 to TRBJ2-7; the D call may be TRBD1 or TRBD2 (5 bases each). Trimming removed 6 bases at V and 2 bases at J, with 17 bases between. From germline, CDR1 is LNHDA and CDR2 SQIVND (reference sequence). The CDR3 is 15 amino acids. The CDR3 loop is CASSVQGDWAYEQYF. The CDR3 DNA follows: TGTGCCAGTAGCGTCCAGGGAGATTGGGCCTACGAGCAGTACTTC.

The rearrangement links TRBV28 to TRBJ1-5; D is possibly TRBD1 (5 bases). V gave up 4 bases and J gave up 3 bases, with 16 bases separating them. The germline V gene has CDR1 MDHEN and CDR2 SYDVKM. CDR3 length: 16 residues. CDR3 sequence reads: CASSWGVGPFNQPQHF. The CDR3 bases are TGTGCCAGCAGTTGGGGTGTGGGACCATTCAATCAGCCCCAGCATTTT.

CDR3 sequence (DNA): TGTGCCAGCAGCCGGGGACAGGTTATGGAGACCCAGTACTTC. Translated, it gives CASSRGQVMETQYF. The chain recombines TRBV11-2 with TRBJ2-5; TRBD1 agrees at 8 bases. The J segment lost 5 bases and the V segment lost 5 bases, leaving 7 bases of the junction unmatched. This CDR3 comprises 14 residues. Per the germline V gene, CDR1 is SGHAT and CDR2 is FQNNGV. The variable domain in full, with the rest retrieved from reference TRBV11-2 and TRBJ2-5, is EAGVAQSPRYKIIEKRQSVAFWCNPISGHATLYWYQQILGQGPKLLIQFQNNGVVDDSQLPKDRFSAERLKGVDSTLKIQPAKLEDSAVYLCASSRGQVMETQYFGPGTRLLVL.

CDR3 DNA sequence: TGCGCCAGCAGCCAAGAGGAGAGGGATAGTAACGAGCAGTACTTC. It is translated as CASSQEERDSNEQYF. This chain connects TRBV4-1 to TRBJ2-7; D possibly corresponds to TRBD2 (5 bases). Germline-derived CDR1 and CDR2 are MGHRA and YSYEKL. The CDR3 runs to 15 residues. The V end was cut by 0 bases, the J end by 5 bases, with 14 bases between.

This clone was seen just once. The rearrangement uses TRBV5-1 and TRBJ2-3; D is ambiguous. V was shortened by 3 bases and J by 0 bases, with 8 bases between the two germline ends. CDR1 is SGHRS, CDR2 YFSETQ, per germline. The CDR3 has 14 residues. CDR3 in amino acids: CASSSDRSTDTQYF. CDR3 DNA: TGCGCCAGCAGCTCCGACCGGAGCACAGATACGCAGTATTTT.